This TCR beta chain was captured by sequencing in a study of blood T cell repertoires in COVID-19. The CDR3 has 16 residues. J gave up 6 bases and V 4 bases, and 8 bases lay outside the gene matches. Germline assignment: CDR1 SGHRS and CDR2 YFSETQ. The protocol was immunoSEQ multiplex PCR, while the TCRdb copy is restricted to in-frame clones and leaves out a portion. The repertoire has over 200,000 clones, approximately 80% of them found once; the top ten carry about 2%. V usage is TRBV5-1 and J usage is TRBJ2-7, with 15 positions matching TRBD2. This sequence was found in a man aged 55 to 69 who had recovered from COVID-19. Sequencing was performed on PBMCs or T cells enriched from blood (not recorded which). CDR3 sequence reads: CASSRTSGGAIAEQYF. CDR3 bases: TGCGCCAGCAGCAGGACTAGCGGGGGGGCCATTGCCGAGCAGTACTTC.